Following are 13 T cell receptor beta chains from one sample sequenced in a study of blood T cell repertoires in COVID-19. Using immunoSEQ multiplex PCR, the repertoire was profiled, and TCRdb retains in-frame clones only, with some absent. The sample holds about 170,000 clones; approximately 84% are singletons and the top ten take around 9.9%. Sequencing input: peripheral blood. The receptors derive from a man between 65 and 85 years old with active or convalescent COVID-19.

The chain carries TRBV18 and TRBJ1-2; TRBD1 matches 7 bases. V dropped 2 bases and J dropped 2; count of bases not matched to a gene: 11. Germline V lookup: CDR1 KGHSH, CDR2 LQKENI. The CDR3 covers 17 residues. The CDR3, as DNA: TGTGCCAGCTCACCAACCCAGACAGGGTATCAAAACTATGGCTACACCTTC. Translated, it gives CASSPTQTGYQNYGYTF.

Only one count was recorded for this clone. The V gene is TRBV7-8, the J gene TRBJ2-6; D is unresolved. Germline V lookup: CDR1 SGHVS, CDR2 FQNEAQ. V was trimmed by 7 bases and J by 0 bases, leaving 25 bases between them. The CDR3 extends over 20 amino acids. In DNA form, the CDR3 reads TGTGCCAGCACCCCTCTCATTAGGAGCGCCGCAAACTCTGGGGCCAACGTCCTGACTTTC. Translating gives CASTPLIRSAANSGANVLTF.

The CDR3 bases are TGTGCCAGCAGTGAAGTGACAGGGGGGTTTGAAAAACTGTTTTTT. It specifies CASSEVTGGFEKLFF. This sequence joins TRBV2 and TRBJ1-4, with TRBD1 matching 9 bases. Germline CDR1 SNHLY, CDR2 FYNNEI. The CDR3 totals 15 residues. Losses at the gene ends were 1 base for V and 7 bases for J; bases not matched to a gene: 4.

CDR3 sequence: CATSGNSGDQPQHF. CDR3 bases: TGTGCCACCAGTGGTAATTCAGGGGATCAGCCCCAGCATTTT. The rearrangement joins TRBV24-1 to TRBJ1-5, with D possibly being TRBD1 (6 bases). CDR3 length: 14 residues. Trimming took 5 bases from V and 5 from J, leaving 12 bases between them. The germline V gene has CDR1 KGHDR and CDR2 SFDVKD.

The chain recombines TRBV6-4 with TRBJ1-1; 9 bases align to TRBD1. With 6 bases clipped from V and 4 bases from J, the junction kept 12 bases outside the gene matches. The germline V gene encodes CDR1 MRHNA and CDR2 SNTAGT. The CDR3 has 16 residues. This CDR3 reads CASSPGTGMKGTEAFF. The DNA for the CDR3 is TGTGCCAGCAGCCCCGGGACAGGGATGAAAGGCACTGAAGCTTTCTTT.

The chain has TRBV18 and TRBJ2-1; TRBD2 might be the D (5 bases). The germline V gene has CDR1 KGHSH and CDR2 LQKENI. The CDR3 extends over 14 amino acids. With 3 bases removed from V and 4 bases from J, the gap between germline ends came to 10 bases. The CDR3 region has the DNA TGTGCCAGCTCACCGAGGGAATCGTACAATGAGCAGTTCTTC. Protein sequence: CASSPRESYNEQFF.

V gene TRBV10-3 combines with J gene TRBJ2-6; 7 bases agree with TRBD1. Germline V CDR1 and CDR2: ENHRY, SYGVKD. The CDR3 sequence is 16 residues long. This chain's CDR3 is CALGAKGATGANVLTF. CDR3 bases: TGTGCACTAGGGGCCAAGGGGGCGACGGGGGCCAACGTCCTGACTTTC.

V is TRBV9 and J is TRBJ2-5; TRBD2 aligns across 7 bases. J gave up 7 bases and V 3 bases, and 9 bases lay outside the gene matches. The length of the CDR3 is 14 residues. Germline CDR1 SGDLS, CDR2 YYNGEE. The CDR3 sequence: CASSGRTSKGTQYF. CDR3 in DNA: TGTGCCAGCAGCGGACGGACTAGTAAAGGGACCCAGTACTTC.

V usage is TRBV9 and J usage is TRBJ2-7; 15 nucleotides match TRBD2. The V segment lost 3 bases and the J segment 5 bases; nucleotides outside the gene matches: 6. The CDR3 runs to 16 residues. Germline V gene lookup returns CDR1 SGDLS and CDR2 YYNGEE. The CDR3 reads CASSGGLAGGRNEQYF. The CDR3 coding sequence is TGTGCCAGCAGCGGGGGACTAGCGGGAGGTAGAAACGAGCAGTACTTC.

The chain combines TRBV27 with TRBJ1-1; 7 bases line up with TRBD1. The CDR3 sequence is 14 residues long. After removal of 5 bases from V and 1 base from J, the junction contained 4 bases not matched to a gene. Per the germline V gene, CDR1 is MNHEY and CDR2 is SMNVEV (reference sequence). Written as DNA, the CDR3 is TGTGCCAGCAGTCCCTGGACAGGGAACACTGAAGCTTTCTTT. Amino acids: CASSPWTGNTEAFF.

The V and J genes are TRBV7-2 and TRBJ2-3, with 8 bases matching TRBD1. This CDR3 spans 15 amino acids. Germline CDR1 SGHTA, CDR2 FQGNSA. J was trimmed by 3 bases and V by 4 bases; bases with no gene match: 6. CDR3 bases: TGTGCCAGCAGCTCAGGCAGGGGGCCGACAGATACGCAGTATTTT. Amino acids: CASSSGRGPTDTQYF.

The chain links TRBV18 to TRBJ2-5; D call uncertain. Trimming stripped 3 bases from V and 3 bases from J, with 11 bases between. There are 14 residues in the CDR3. Germline CDR1 KGHSH, CDR2 LQKENI. DNA for the CDR3: TGTGCCAGCTCACCCGGTGGTCCTAAAGAGACCCAGTACTTC. It translates to CASSPGGPKETQYF. Drawing the rest from reference TRBV18 and TRBJ2-5, the complete variable domain is NAGVMQNPRHLVRRRGQEARLRCSPMKGHSHVYWYRQLPEEGLKFMVYLQKENIIDESGMPKERFSAEFPKEGPSILRIQQVVRGDSAAYFCASSPGGPKETQYFGPGTRLLVL.

The chain has TRBV7-9 and TRBJ1-6; D remains unclear. This CDR3 comprises 14 residues. V gave up 2 bases and J gave up 5 bases, with 7 bases separating them. CDR1 is SEHNR, CDR2 FQNEAQ, per germline (reference sequence). CDR3 region: CASSLPRDNSPLHF. The CDR3 DNA reads as TGTGCCAGCAGCTTACCGCGGGATAATTCACCCCTCCACTTT.